Listed below are T cell receptor beta chains from one sample, sequenced in a study of tumor and adjacent non-tumor tissue in lung cancer. TCRdb redid the calling of the multiplex PCR reads with MiXCR, one entry per CDR3 protein. The table has roughly 67,000 distinct CDR3 sequences, 50% to 60% seen once. The sequenced sample consisted of lung tumor tissue. These receptors were taken from a man aged 45-65 years with non-small cell lung cancer. Both conserved end residues are part of each CDR3. A D gene is named only where the DNA matches it firmly. Rows give clone size only sometimes, using once, few, many, or a class for an expanded clone.

>TRBJ2-6|TRBV12-3/TRBV12-4|-|-
TGTGCCTACAGTTACCGTACAGGGGCCAACGTCCTGACTTTC
CAYSYRTGANVLTF
>TRBJ1-1|TRBV11-3|-|-
TGTGCCAGCAGCTTAGATCGGAAACCAGTAAATCCTGAGGCTTTCTTT
CASSLDRKPVNPEAFF
>TRBJ1-6|TRBV6-1|TRBD1|-
TGTGCCAGCGGGGACAGGGACGACTCACCCCTCCACTTT
CASGDRDDSPLHF
>TRBJ2-7|TRBV6-1|-|many
TGTGCCAGCAGTGAACCCCAACGACCGTCCTACGAGCAGTACTTC
CASSEPQRPSYEQYF
>TRBJ2-7|TRBV4-1|TRBD2|-
TGCGCCAGAAGCCCGGGCGGGGGGGTGCCCTACGAGCAGTACTTC
CARSPGGGVPYEQYF
>TRBJ2-7|TRBV28|TRBD2|-
TGCGCCAGCGGCCCCACTAGCGTCACCTACGAGCAGTACTTC
CASGPTSVTYEQYF
>TRBJ2-2|TRBV20-1|-|many
TGCAGTGCTAGTCAGGTCATCGCCACCGGGGAGCTGTTTTTT
CSASQVIATGELFF
>TRBJ2-3|TRBV29-1|TRBD1|many
TGCAGCGTCGACGGACAGGGCACAGATACGCAGTATTTT
CSVDGQGTDTQYF
>TRBJ2-7|TRBV12-3/TRBV12-4|-|many
TGTGCCAGCAGTTTTCAGGACAGCTACGAGCAGTACTTC
CASSFQDSYEQYF
>TRBJ2-3|TRBV6-6|-|large
TGTGCCAGCAGTTTCAGCACAGATACGCAGTATTTT
CASSFSTDTQYF
>TRBJ2-7|TRBV7-9|-|-
TGTGCCAGCAGCTTGGGCCGGGTCTCATCTGGGTACGAGCAGTACTTC
CASSLGRVSSGYEQYF
>TRBJ2-5|TRBV29-1|-|many
TGCAGCGTTGTTCTAATGGGGGCCAATCAAGAGACCCAGTACTTC
CSVVLMGANQETQYF
>TRBJ1-3|TRBV4-2|-|-
TGTGCCAGCAGCGTACAGGACGCGGCTGTAAACACCATATATTTT
CASSVQDAAVNTIYF
>TRBJ2-5|TRBV13|-|-
TGTGCCAGCGGCGGGACACGGATAAAAGAGACCCAGTACTTC
CASGGTRIKETQYF
>TRBJ2-3|TRBV11-2|-|-
TGTGCCAGCAGCTGGCTAGGGACCTCGCGCACAGATACGCAGTGTTTT
CASSWLGTSRTDTQCF
>TRBJ1-6|TRBV5-1|TRBD1|-
TGCGCCAGCAGCACCTCTCCCGGGACAGCCACTTCACCCCTCCACTTT
CASSTSPGTATSPLHF
>TRBJ2-1|TRBV19|-|medium-sized
TGTGCCAGTTCCGTAAGGGGGACCGACAATGAGCAGTTCTTC
CASSVRGTDNEQFF
>TRBJ1-2|TRBV4-1|TRBD1|-
TGCGCCAGCAGCCCCCGGACAGGGGGTAACTATGGCTACACCTTC
CASSPRTGGNYGYTF
>TRBJ1-6|TRBV11-2|-|-
TGTGCCAGCAGCCATAGGGCCGGTTCTGAAATTTTGGCCCTCCACTTT
CASSHRAGSEILALHF
>TRBJ1-2|TRBV10-1|-|few
TGCGCCAGCAGTGACACTAACTATGGCTACACCTTC
CASSDTNYGYTF
>TRBJ2-7|TRBV7-3|-|-
TGTGTCAGCAGCTACGGACAAGGCCCCTACGAGCAGTACTTC
CVSSYGQGPYEQYF
>TRBJ2-3|TRBV28|TRBD1|-
TGTGCCAGCAGTCAACTCGGGACAGGGACCACAGATACGCAGTATTTT
CASSQLGTGTTDTQYF
>TRBJ2-2|TRBV30|-|few
TGTGCCTGGAGTTTGGGACTGCCGGGCACCGGGGAGCTGTTTTTT
CAWSLGLPGTGELFF
>TRBJ2-3|TRBV11-3|TRBD2|-
TGTGCCAGCAGCTTAGAGACTAGCAGGAGAGACGATACGCAATATTTT
CASSLETSRRDDTQYF
>TRBJ2-3|TRBV6-5|-|-
TGTGCCAGCGGTAGGGACAACACAGATACGCAGTATTTT
CASGRDNTDTQYF
>TRBJ2-5|TRBV24-1|-|once
TGTACCACCAGCGATTCGGCCCAGGAGACCCAGTACTTC
CTTSDSAQETQYF
>TRBJ1-2|TRBV7-9|-|-
TGTGCCAGCAGTTCCAATCATCAGGGTCAGGACTATGGCTACATCTTC
CASSSNHQGQDYGYIF
>TRBJ2-3|TRBV27|-|few
TGTGCCAGCAGTTTACGAGGGGATACGCAGTATTTT
CASSLRGDTQYF
>TRBJ2-5|TRBV29-1|-|many
TGCAGCGTCCCGCCTGGCAGCCAAGGGGAGACCCAGTACTTC
CSVPPGSQGETQYF
>TRBJ2-3|TRBV7-8|-|few
TGTGCCAGCAGCCTACGGGTTGACCGAGAAGATACGCAGTATTTT
CASSLRVDREDTQYF
>TRBJ1-1|TRBV20-1|-|many
TGCAGTGCTTGGGACCGCGGAGCAGCTTTCTTT
CSAWDRGAAFF
>TRBJ2-1|TRBV29-1|-|many
TGCAGCGTTGTTACGGCAGGGGGGAGGATGGCCTACAATGAGCAGTTCTTC
CSVVTAGGRMAYNEQFF
>TRBJ2-1|TRBV20-1|-|-
TGCAGTGCCCCCCAGGGTTTCTTCTTTCCCACCCGGGGGTCCTACAATGAGCAGTTCTTC
CSAPQGFFFPTRGSYNEQFF
>TRBJ2-2|TRBV28|TRBD2|-
TGTGCCAAGGCTAGCGGGAGACCCGGGGAGCTGTTATTT
CAKASGRPGELLF
>TRBJ1-6|TRBV5-5|-|many
TGTGCCAGCAGCTTGGTAGCGGGGACCGGTTCACCCCTCCACTTT
CASSLVAGTGSPLHF
>TRBJ2-7|TRBV6-5|-|many
TGTGCCAGCAGCCGATCACGACAGAGCTACGAGCAGTACTTC
CASSRSRQSYEQYF
>TRBJ2-7|TRBV5-1|-|medium-sized
TGCGCCAGCAGCTTGGCCCAGACCTACGAGCAGTACTTC
CASSLAQTYEQYF
>TRBJ1-6|TRBV4-1|-|-
TGCACCAGCAGCCAAGATATTCGCAATTATAATTCACCCCTCCACTTT
CTSSQDIRNYNSPLHF
>TRBJ2-3|TRBV2|-|-
TGTGCCAGCAGTGAGGAGGGAGATACGCAGTATTTT
CASSEEGDTQYF
>TRBJ2-1|TRBV5-1|TRBD1|many
TGCGCCAGCAGCTTCACAGGGGGCGCCTACAATGAGCAGTTCTTC
CASSFTGGAYNEQFF
>TRBJ1-6|TRBV7-9|-|medium-sized
TGTGCCAGCACCCCGACACTTTCTGATTCACCCCTCCACTTT
CASTPTLSDSPLHF
>TRBJ2-3|TRBV10-3|-|-
TGTGCTATCAGTGAAGAGACAGATATGCAGTATTTT
CAISEETDMQYF
>TRBJ2-7|TRBV6-6|-|many
TGTGCCAGCAGCCCGGGGCATACCTACGAGCAGTACTTC
CASSPGHTYEQYF
>TRBJ2-3|TRBV11-3|-|once
TGTGCCAGCAGCCTCCAGAGGGCAGATACGCAGTATTTT
CASSLQRADTQYF
>TRBJ1-1|TRBV19|TRBD1|few
TGTGCCAGTAGTGAGACAGGGTGCACTGGAGCTTTCTTT
CASSETGCTGAFF
>TRBJ1-5|TRBV6-1|-|many
TGTGCCAGCAGTCCGGGACTCTTCGTCGCGGGCAATCAGCCCCAGCATTTT
CASSPGLFVAGNQPQHF
>TRBJ2-1|TRBV11-2|-|-
TGTGCAAGCAGCAAGAGACCGTTTGATGAGCAGTTCTTC
CASSKRPFDEQFF
>TRBJ1-6|TRBV12-3/TRBV12-4|TRBD1|-
TGTGCCAGGAGACTGACAGGGGGCGATTCGCCCCTCCACTTT
CARRLTGGDSPLHF
>TRBJ1-1|TRBV12-3/TRBV12-4|-|-
TGTGTCAGCAGTTCTGGGAAGAACACTGAAGCTTTCTTT
CVSSSGKNTEAFF